The entry that follows covers one TCR beta chain sequence. The record originates from a study of blood T cell repertoires in COVID-19. V gave up 4 bases and J gave up 5 bases; unmatched junction bases: 11. The germline gives CDR1 SGHNT, CDR2 YYREEE (reference sequence). This CDR3 contains 15 residues. Generated by immunoSEQ multiplex PCR, the TCRdb table keeps only in-frame clones and is missing some. Of some 160,000 clones listed, 80% to 85% are singletons. Sequencing was carried out using peripheral blood. This TCR derives from a man in his sixties or seventies with active or convalescent COVID-19. The chain uses TRBV5-4 and TRBJ1-1; the match to TRBD1 covers 7 bases. The CDR3 DNA sequence: TGTGCCAGCAGCGCCATGACCGGGACAGCTACTGAAGCTTTCTTT. Its protein is CASSAMTGTATEAFF.